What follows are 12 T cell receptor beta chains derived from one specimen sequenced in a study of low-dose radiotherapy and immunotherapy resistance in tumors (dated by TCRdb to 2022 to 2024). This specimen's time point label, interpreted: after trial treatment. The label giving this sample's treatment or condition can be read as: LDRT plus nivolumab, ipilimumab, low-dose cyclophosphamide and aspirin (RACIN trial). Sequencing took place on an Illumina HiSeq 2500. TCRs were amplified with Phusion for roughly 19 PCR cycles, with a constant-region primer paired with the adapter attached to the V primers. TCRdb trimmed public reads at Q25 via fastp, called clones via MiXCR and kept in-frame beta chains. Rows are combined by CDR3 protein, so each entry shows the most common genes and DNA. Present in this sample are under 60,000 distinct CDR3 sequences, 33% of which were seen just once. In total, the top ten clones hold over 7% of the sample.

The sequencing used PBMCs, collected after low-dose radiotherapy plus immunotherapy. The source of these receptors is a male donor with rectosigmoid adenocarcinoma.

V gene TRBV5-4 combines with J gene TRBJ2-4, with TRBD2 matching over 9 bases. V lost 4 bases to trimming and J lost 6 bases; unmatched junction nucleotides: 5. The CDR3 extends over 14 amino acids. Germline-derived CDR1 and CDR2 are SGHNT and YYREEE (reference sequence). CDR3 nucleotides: TGTGCCAGCAGCGCGCGGGGGGGCGCAAACATTCAGTACTTC. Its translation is CASSARGGANIQYF.

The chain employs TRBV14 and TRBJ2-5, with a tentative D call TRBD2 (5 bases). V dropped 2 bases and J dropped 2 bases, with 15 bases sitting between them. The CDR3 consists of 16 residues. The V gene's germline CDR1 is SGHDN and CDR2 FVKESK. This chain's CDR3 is CASSQPSGRSQETQYF. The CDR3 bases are TGTGCCAGCAGCCAACCCTCGGGAAGATCTCAAGAGACCCAGTACTTC.

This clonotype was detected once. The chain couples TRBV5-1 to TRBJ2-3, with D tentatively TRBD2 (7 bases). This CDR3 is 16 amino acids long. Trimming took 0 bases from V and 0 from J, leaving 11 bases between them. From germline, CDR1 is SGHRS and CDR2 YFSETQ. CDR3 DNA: TGCGCCAGCAGCTTGGGGGGGGGCAGTAGCACAGATACGCAGTATTTT. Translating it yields CASSLGGGSSTDTQYF.

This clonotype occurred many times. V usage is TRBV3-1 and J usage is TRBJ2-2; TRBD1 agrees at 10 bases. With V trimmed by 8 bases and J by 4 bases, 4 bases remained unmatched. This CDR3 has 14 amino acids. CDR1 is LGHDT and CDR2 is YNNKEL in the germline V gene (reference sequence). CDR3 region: CASSRDRGTGELFF. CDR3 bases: TGTGCCAGCTCCCGGGACAGGGGCACCGGGGAGCTGTTTTTT.

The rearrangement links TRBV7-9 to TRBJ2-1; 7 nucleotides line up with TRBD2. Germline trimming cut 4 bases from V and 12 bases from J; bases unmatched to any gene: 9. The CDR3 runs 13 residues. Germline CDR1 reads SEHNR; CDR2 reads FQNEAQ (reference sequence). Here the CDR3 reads CASSYSGGGGQFF. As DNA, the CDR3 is TGTGCCAGCAGCTACAGCGGTGGCGGGGGGCAGTTCTTC. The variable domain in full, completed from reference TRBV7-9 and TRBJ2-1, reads DTGVSQNPRHKITKRGQNVTFRCDPISEHNRLYWYRQTLGQGPEFLTYFQNEAQLEKSRLLSDRFSAERPKGSFSTLEIQRTEQGDSAMYLCASSYSGGGGQFFGPGTRLTVL.

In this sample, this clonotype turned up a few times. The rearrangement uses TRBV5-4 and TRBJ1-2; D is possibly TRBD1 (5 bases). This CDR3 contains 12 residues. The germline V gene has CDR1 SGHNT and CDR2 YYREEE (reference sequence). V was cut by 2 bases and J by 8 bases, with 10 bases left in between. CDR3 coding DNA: TGTGCCAGCAGCTTCGACAGTATGGGCTACACCTTC. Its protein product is CASSFDSMGYTF.

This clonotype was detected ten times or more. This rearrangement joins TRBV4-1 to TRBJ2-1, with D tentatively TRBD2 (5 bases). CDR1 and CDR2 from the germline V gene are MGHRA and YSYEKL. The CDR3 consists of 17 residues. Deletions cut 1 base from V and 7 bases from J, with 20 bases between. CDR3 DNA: TGCGCCAGCAGCCAAGGTAGGGCGGGCCGGCGTAGGAATGAGCAGTTCTTC. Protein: CASSQGRAGRRRNEQFF.

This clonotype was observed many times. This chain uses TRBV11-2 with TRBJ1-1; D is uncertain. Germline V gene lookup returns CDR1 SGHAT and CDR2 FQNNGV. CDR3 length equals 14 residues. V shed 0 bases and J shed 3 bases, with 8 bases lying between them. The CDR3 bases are TGTGCCAGCAGCTTAGATTCTTTGGACACTGAAGCTTTCTTT. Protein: CASSLDSLDTEAFF.

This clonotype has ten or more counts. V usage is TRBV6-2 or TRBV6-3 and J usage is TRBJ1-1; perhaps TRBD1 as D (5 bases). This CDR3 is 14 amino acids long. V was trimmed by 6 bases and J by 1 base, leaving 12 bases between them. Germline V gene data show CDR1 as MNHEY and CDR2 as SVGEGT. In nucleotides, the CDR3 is TGTGCCAGCAGACTAATAGACAGGAACACTGAAGCTTTCTTT. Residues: CASRLIDRNTEAFF.

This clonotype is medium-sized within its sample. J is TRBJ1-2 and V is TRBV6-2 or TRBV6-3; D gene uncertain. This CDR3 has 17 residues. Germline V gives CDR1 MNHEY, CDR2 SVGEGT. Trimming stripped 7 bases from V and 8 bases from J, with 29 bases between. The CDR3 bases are TGTGCCAGCATTCCTATGGGTCCCGACTCCCTGACCAGCGGCTACACCTTC. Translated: CASIPMGPDSLTSGYTF.

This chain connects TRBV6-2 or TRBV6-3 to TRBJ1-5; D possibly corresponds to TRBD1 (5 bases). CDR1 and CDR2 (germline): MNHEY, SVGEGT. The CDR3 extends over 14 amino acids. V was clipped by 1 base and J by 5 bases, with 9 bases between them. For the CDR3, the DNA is TGTGCCAGCAGTTACTGGGGCAGTTATCAGCCCCAGCATTTT. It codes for CASSYWGSYQPQHF.

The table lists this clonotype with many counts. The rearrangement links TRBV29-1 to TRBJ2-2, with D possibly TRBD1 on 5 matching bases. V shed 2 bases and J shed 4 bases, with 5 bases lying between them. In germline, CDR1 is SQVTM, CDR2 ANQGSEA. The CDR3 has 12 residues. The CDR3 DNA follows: TGCAGCGTTGAAAGGGGCACCGGGGAGCTGTTTTTT. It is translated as CSVERGTGELFF.